This is a list of T cell receptor beta chains from one sample in a study of OX40 agonist ivuxolimab in advanced cancers. The data were produced by immunoSEQ multiplex PCR, yet TCRdb's version contains in-frame clones alone and is incomplete. This sample has more than 80,000 clones, with 75% to 95% found just once. The sequenced sample was CD4+ or CD8+ T cells sorted from blood, obtained in a trial of the OX40 agonist ivuxolimab. The receptors shown here come from an adult with an advanced solid tumor such as melanoma, head and neck, liver or kidney cancer. CDR3s include the opening cysteine and the closing phenylalanine or tryptophan. D genes are given only for firm matches. The size of a clone is reported for some rows only, either as once, few or many, or as a class for expanded clones.

abundance	d_gene	v_gene	j_gene	CDR3aa	CDR3nt
NA	NA	TRBV7-8	TRBJ1-2	CASSLGMSANYGYTF	TGTGCCAGCAGCTTAGGGATGAGTGCTAACTATGGCTACACCTTC
NA	NA	TRBV6-1	TRBJ2-7	CASSGEYEQYF	TGTGCCAGCAGTGGAGAGTACGAGCAGTACTTC
NA	TRBD1	TRBV7-9	TRBJ2-2	CASTPGTGAGSAGELFF	TGTGCCAGCACCCCGGGAACAGGGGCCGGGTCGGCCGGGGAGCTGTTTTTT
NA	NA	TRBV28	TRBJ1-5	CASNPYLRNQPQHF	TGTGCCAGCAACCCCTACCTGAGGAATCAGCCCCAGCATTTT
NA	TRBD1	TRBV6-5	TRBJ2-7	CASSGTGPSYEQYF	TGTGCCAGCAGTGGGACAGGCCCTTCCTACGAGCAGTACTTC
NA	NA	TRBV30	TRBJ2-2	CAWSVQGGTGELFF	TGTGCCTGGAGTGTACAGGGGGGGACCGGGGAGCTGTTTTTT
NA	NA	TRBV6-4	TRBJ2-3	CASSDFGEADTQYF	TGTGCCAGCAGTGACTTTGGGGAAGCAGATACGCAGTATTTT
NA	NA	TRBV9	TRBJ2-1	CASSSFLAREQFF	TGTGCCAGCAGCTCCTTCCTAGCGAGAGAGCAGTTCTTC
NA	NA	TRBV19	TRBJ1-2	CASSPRGANYGYTF	TGTGCCAGTAGTCCCAGGGGAGCTAACTATGGCTACACCTTC
NA	TRBD1	TRBV9	TRBJ1-4	CASSGSPGTANEKLFF	TGTGCCAGCAGCGGATCACCCGGGACAGCTAATGAAAAACTGTTTTTT
few	NA	TRBV7-9	TRBJ1-2	CASSLVTAYGYTF	TGTGCCAGCAGCTTAGTCACAGCGTATGGCTACACCTTC
NA	TRBD2	TRBV30	TRBJ2-5	CAWRTSGGKTQYF	TGTGCCTGGAGGACTAGCGGGGGCAAGACCCAGTACTTC
few	NA	TRBV28	TRBJ1-6	CASSPSQGNNSPLHF	TGTGCCAGCAGCCCTTCTCAGGGTAATAATTCACCCCTCCACTTT
once	NA	TRBV15	TRBJ2-7	CATSRDFSSYEQYF	TGTGCCACCAGCAGAGATTTCTCTTCCTACGAGCAGTACTTC
NA	TRBD1	TRBV6-5	TRBJ2-7	CASSVDRVPYEQYF	TGTGCCAGCAGCGTTGACAGGGTACCCTACGAGCAGTACTTC
NA	TRBD1	TRBV11-2	TRBJ1-3	CASSPRQGDNTIYF	TGTGCCAGCAGTCCGAGACAGGGGGACAACACCATATATTTT
once	TRBD1	TRBV10-3	TRBJ1-1	CAISGSGGEAFF	TGTGCCATCAGTGGGTCAGGGGGAGAAGCTTTCTTT
NA	TRBD1	TRBV4-1	TRBJ1-1	CASSQEDRGDTEAFF	TGCGCCAGCAGCCAAGAGGACAGGGGGGACACTGAAGCTTTCTTT
NA	NA	TRBV28	TRBJ2-1	CASSFVSGFRENEQFF	TGTGCCAGCAGTTTTGTCTCGGGATTTCGAGAGAATGAGCAGTTCTTC
once	TRBD1	TRBV7-7	TRBJ2-3	CASSPGGSTDTQYF	TGTGCCAGCAGCCCAGGGGGAAGCACAGATACGCAGTATTTT
NA	NA	TRBV5-1	TRBJ2-1	CASSLYESSYNEQFF	TGCGCCAGCAGCTTGTATGAGAGCTCCTACAATGAGCAGTTCTTC
NA	TRBD1	TRBV12-5	TRBJ1-1	CASATGAATEAFF	TGTGCTAGTGCCACAGGGGCGGCCACTGAAGCTTTCTTT
NA	NA	TRBV5-1	TRBJ2-2	CASTPDRSNTGELFF	TGCGCCAGCACCCCGGACCGATCGAACACCGGGGAGCTGTTTTTT
NA	NA	TRBV9	TRBJ1-2	CASSVGPRADSMEGYTF	TGTGCCAGCAGCGTAGGCCCTCGGGCGGACTCTATGGAAGGCTACACCTTC
once	NA	TRBV7-2	TRBJ1-1	CASSLRGVNTEAFF	TGTGCCAGCAGCTTACGGGGGGTGAACACTGAAGCTTTCTTT
NA	NA	TRBV30	TRBJ1-2	CAWSLGQRGYTF	TGTGCCTGGAGTCTCGGACAGAGGGGCTACACCTTC
NA	NA	TRBV6-5	TRBJ1-2	CASNPSPDTLYGYTF	TGTGCCAGCAACCCCTCGCCAGACACCCTCTATGGCTACACCTTC
NA	NA	TRBV4-1	TRBJ1-5	CASSHHHIGGRDYISNQPQHF	TGCGCCAGCAGCCACCATCATATAGGAGGGAGGGATTACATAAGCAATCAGCCCCAGCATTTT
NA	TRBD1	TRBV7-3	TRBJ2-1	CASSYPGTGKNEQFF	TGTGCCAGCAGCTACCCCGGGACAGGGAAAAATGAGCAGTTCTTC
NA	NA	TRBV11-2	TRBJ2-3	CASSLVTGLSTDTQYF	TGTGCCAGCAGCTTAGTTACTGGACTGAGCACAGATACGCAGTATTTT
NA	TRBD1	TRBV7-2	TRBJ1-5	CASSLEGGSAQPQHF	TGTGCCAGCAGCTTAGAAGGGGGCAGCGCTCAGCCCCAGCATTTT
NA	NA	TRBV11-1	TRBJ2-5	CASSSAQAETQYF	TGTGCCAGCAGCTCGGCACAGGCAGAGACCCAGTACTTC
NA	NA	TRBV19	TRBJ1-1	CASSMEFLRGNTEAFF	TGTGCCAGTAGTATGGAGTTCCTGAGGGGGAACACTGAAGCTTTCTTT
NA	TRBD2	TRBV5-6	TRBJ2-2	CASGRLAANTGELFF	TGTGCCAGCGGTCGACTAGCGGCTAACACCGGGGAGCTGTTTTTT
NA	NA	TRBV7-2	TRBJ2-5	CASSSARGHEPYF	TGTGCCAGCAGCTCCGCCCGGGGCCATGAACCCTACTTC
NA	NA	TRBV6-1	TRBJ1-5	CASSEAQGPQRPQHF	TGTGCCAGCAGTGAAGCGCAGGGGCCCCAAAGGCCCCAGCATTTT